These 24 T cell receptor beta chains came from one sample sequenced in a study of CD8 T cells in ankylosing spondylitis. TCRdb called the 5' RACE reads again in MiXCR, with one record for every CDR3 protein. The table shows 150,000 to 250,000 distinct CDR3 sequences, with about 13% occurring only once. What was sequenced was blood, either unsorted or a sorted T cell fraction (not recorded which). The receptors originated from a male donor with ankylosing spondylitis or in good health (not recorded which).

This clonotype was detected only a few times. The rearrangement uses TRBV15 and TRBJ2-1; 10 bases align to TRBD1. V was pared by 1 base and J by 9 bases, with 15 bases of the junction left unmatched. The CDR3 consists of 18 residues. Per the germline V gene, CDR1 is LNHNV and CDR2 is YYDKDF (reference sequence). The CDR3 DNA is TGTGCCACCAGCAGAGTCGGACAGGGGGTCACTATGGACGGTGAGCAGTTCTTC. Translating gives CATSRVGQGVTMDGEQFF.

Only a few counts were recorded for this clonotype. The chain has TRBV29-1 and TRBJ1-2; a possible D gene is TRBD1 (5 bases). The CDR3 has 13 residues. Between the trimmed V and J ends, which lost 2 bases and 4 bases, there was a span of 11 bases. Germline V gives CDR1 SQVTM, CDR2 ANQGSEA. CDR3 nucleotide sequence: TGCAGCGTTGAACCCCCAGGGAGCTATGGCTACACCTTC. Its translation is CSVEPPGSYGYTF.

Worth noting for this clonotype: It may be a read error: a sequence one base away is much more abundant. The rearrangement uses TRBV6-1 and TRBJ2-1; D may correspond to TRBD1 or TRBD2 (7 bases each). Germline CDR1 MNHNS, CDR2 SASEGT. The CDR3 consists of 15 residues. CDR3 residues: CAGSEGEGAYNEQFF. The CDR3 DNA follows: TGTGCCGGCAGTGAAGGGGAGGGGGCTTACAATGAGCAGTTCTTC.

This clonotype was observed at least ten times. J is TRBJ2-7 and V is TRBV7-9; D may match TRBD1 or TRBD2 (5 bases each). Trimming stripped 5 bases from V and 3 bases from J, with 20 bases between. The CDR3 spans 16 residues. Germline assignment: CDR1 SEHNR and CDR2 FQNEAQ (reference sequence). DNA for the CDR3: TGTGCCAGCAGCCCACACGCGGTGGGGGTAGGCTACGAGCAGTACTTC. This codes for CASSPHAVGVGYEQYF.

At least ten counts were recorded for this clonotype. The chain employs TRBV7-2 and TRBJ2-3; 7 positions match TRBD2. The germline gives CDR1 SGHTA, CDR2 FQGNSA. The CDR3 is 15 amino acids. The J segment lost 7 bases and the V segment lost 3 bases, leaving 10 bases of the junction unmatched. For the CDR3, the DNA is TGTGCCAGCAGCTTCGGCGGGGGAGAGAGGAATACGCAGTATTTT. Amino acid sequence: CASSFGGGERNTQYF.

This clonotype was recorded at least ten times. The gene calls are TRBV5-1 and TRBJ1-2; 7 nucleotides line up with TRBD1. Germline lookup yields CDR1 SGHRS and CDR2 YFSETQ. The J segment lost 0 bases and the V segment lost 0 bases, leaving 5 bases of the junction unmatched. CDR3 length equals 16 residues. For the CDR3, the DNA is TGCGCCAGCAGCTTGGGTTGGGACAGCGCTAACTATGGCTACACCTTC. It encodes CASSLGWDSANYGYTF. Full variable domain (rest looked up from reference TRBV5-1 and TRBJ1-2): KAGVTQTPRYLIKTRGQQVTLSCSPISGHRSVSWYQQTPGQGLQFLFEYFSETQRNKGNFPGRFSGRQFSNSRSEMNVSTLELGDSALYLCASSLGWDSANYGYTFGSGTRLTVV.

There are a few counts of this clonotype. This chain connects TRBV4-1 to TRBJ1-1, with D possibly being TRBD1 (5 bases). In germline, CDR1 is MGHRA, CDR2 YSYEKL. V lost 4 bases, J lost 1 base, and 13 bases lay in between. The CDR3 consists of 15 residues. The CDR3: CASSPIRGPNTEAFF. The CDR3 DNA reads TGCGCCAGCAGCCCCATTAGGGGACCGAACACTGAAGCTTTCTTT.

The CDR3 sequence: CAITLSGVDGYTF. As DNA, the CDR3 is TGTGCCATCACCCTTTCAGGGGTCGATGGCTACACCTTC. This chain uses TRBV10-3 with TRBJ1-2, with a possible D match to TRBD1 (6 bases). The CDR3 has 13 residues. The V end lost 7 bases, the J end lost 6 bases, and 15 bases lay between the germline ends. The germline CDR1 and CDR2 sequences are ENHRY and SYGVKD.

The rearrangement links TRBV3-1 to TRBJ1-5; D is undetermined. The CDR3 covers 14 residues. V dropped 0 bases and J dropped 6 bases, with 9 bases sitting between them. Germline CDR1 reads LGHDT; CDR2 reads YNNKEL (reference sequence). The CDR3 sequence: CASSQERASQPQHF. Written as DNA, the CDR3 is TGTGCCAGCAGCCAAGAAAGGGCGTCTCAGCCCCAGCATTTT.

This clonotype was seen ten or more times. The rearrangement links TRBV10-3 to TRBJ2-7, with D uncertain. The length of the CDR3 is 13 residues. The germline gives CDR1 ENHRY, CDR2 SYGVKD. Trimming took 0 bases from V and 3 from J, leaving 6 bases between them. CDR3 nucleotide sequence: TGTGCCATCAGTGAGTCGATCAGCTACGAGCAGTACTTC. This sequence encodes CAISESISYEQYF.

This clonotype was seen at least ten times. The chain uses TRBV24-1 and TRBJ2-6, with 10 bases identical to TRBD2. The CDR3 covers 21 residues. Germline loops: CDR1 KGHDR, CDR2 SFDVKD. After removal of 4 bases from V and 2 bases from J, the junction contained 16 bases not matched to a gene. In DNA form, the CDR3 reads TGTGCCACCAGTGACCGAACTAGCGGGAACTCTTCCCGGACTGGGGCCAACGTCCTGACTTTC. This gives the protein CATSDRTSGNSSRTGANVLTF.

In this sample, this clonotype turned up many times. The chain joins TRBV5-1 to TRBJ2-1, with 8 bases matching TRBD1. CDR3 length: 15 amino acids. Germline V gene lookup returns CDR1 SGHRS and CDR2 YFSETQ. V was pared by 0 bases and J by 4 bases, with 3 bases of the junction left unmatched. The CDR3 here is CASSLDRGVYNEQFF. The DNA for the CDR3 is TGCGCCAGCAGCTTGGACAGGGGGGTATACAATGAGCAGTTCTTC.

This clonotype was recorded a few times. The V gene is TRBV29-1, the J gene TRBJ2-7; 7 nucleotides match TRBD2. CDR3 size: 12 residues. The J segment lost 3 bases and the V segment lost 5 bases, leaving 4 bases of the junction unmatched. Germline CDR1 SQVTM, CDR2 ANQGSEA. CDR3 sequence (DNA): TGCAGCGTTCTAGCGGAGAACTACGAGCAGTACTTC. Translated, it gives CSVLAENYEQYF.

This clonotype was picked up a small number of times. This chain links TRBV25-1 with TRBJ1-2, with 7 positions matching TRBD1. The CDR3 extends over 14 amino acids. Trimming took 7 bases from V and 4 from J; bases not matched to a gene: 9. Germline CDR1 reads MGHDK; CDR2 reads SYGVNS. CDR3 region: CASIIRTGVYGYTF. The CDR3 nucleotides are TGTGCCAGCATTATACGAACAGGGGTCTATGGCTACACCTTC.

The chain couples TRBV11-2 to TRBJ2-7, with D possibly TRBD1 on 6 matching bases. The CDR3 length is 15 residues. V dropped 4 bases and J dropped 3 bases, with 16 bases sitting between them. Germline V lookup: CDR1 SGHAT, CDR2 FQNNGV. CDR3 sequence reads: CASSSENRGIYEQYF. The DNA of the CDR3 is TGTGCCAGCAGCTCAGAAAATAGGGGGATCTACGAGCAGTACTTC.

The chain recombines TRBV4-2 with TRBJ2-5; D remains ambiguous. Germline lookup yields CDR1 LGHNA and CDR2 YNFKEQ. There are 15 residues in the CDR3. Trimming stripped 2 bases from V and 5 bases from J, with 15 bases between. CDR3 DNA sequence: TGTGCCAGCAGCCAAAACCCCGTTAGCCGGGAGACCCAGTACTTC. Amino acid sequence: CASSQNPVSRETQYF.

This clonotype occurred a few times. This sequence joins TRBV6-1 and TRBJ2-7; 7 positions agree with TRBD1. CDR3 size: 15 residues. V was clipped by 5 bases and J by 0 bases; unmatched bases: 7. Germline values: CDR1 MNHNS, CDR2 SASEGT. Here the CDR3 reads CASSTRQGVSYEQYF. For the CDR3, the DNA is TGTGCCAGCAGTACAAGACAGGGTGTCTCCTACGAGCAGTACTTC.

The rearrangement links TRBV3-1 to TRBJ1-2; a weak D match, TRBD1 (5 bases). The germline V gene has CDR1 LGHDT and CDR2 YNNKEL (reference sequence). Between the trimmed V and J ends, which lost 3 bases and 6 bases, there was a span of 17 bases. This CDR3 spans 15 amino acids. This CDR3 is CASSHSTRDVDGYTF. The CDR3 bases are TGTGCCAGCAGCCATTCGACCAGGGATGTCGATGGCTACACCTTC.

In its sample, this clonotype was seen many times. The chain links TRBV5-1 to TRBJ1-1; 10 nucleotides match TRBD1. The germline V gene has CDR1 SGHRS and CDR2 YFSETQ. The CDR3 length is 15 residues. Germline trimming cut 0 bases from V and 8 bases from J; bases unmatched to any gene: 7. The CDR3 sequence is CASSLAGTGVLEAFF. The CDR3 nucleotides are TGCGCCAGCAGCTTGGCCGGGACAGGGGTTCTCGAAGCTTTCTTT.

The table lists this clonotype with many counts. This chain joins TRBV14 and TRBJ2-1; 10 bases align to TRBD2. Unmatched junction bases numbered 11, after V lost 0 bases and J lost 9 bases. CDR3 length equals 17 residues. Germline V gene data show CDR1 as SGHDN and CDR2 as FVKESK. The DNA for the CDR3 is TGTGCCAGCAGCCAAGAATCAGGCCTAGCGGGGGTAGGTGAGCAGTTCTTC. Protein product: CASSQESGLAGVGEQFF.

This clonotype was counted between two and nine times. This chain connects TRBV5-6 to TRBJ2-1; D is ambiguous. V was cut by 0 bases and J by 3 bases, with 10 bases left in between. Germline-derived CDR1 and CDR2 are SGHDT and YYEEEE. CDR3 length: 15 amino acids. The CDR3 here is CASSLAGLNYNEQFF. CDR3 nucleotide sequence: TGTGCCAGCAGCTTGGCAGGTCTGAACTACAATGAGCAGTTCTTC.

This chain connects TRBV5-1 to TRBJ1-1, with TRBD1 matching 9 bases. The CDR3 contains 17 residues. J was trimmed by 0 bases and V by 2 bases; bases with no gene match: 8. Germline CDR1 reads SGHRS; CDR2 reads YFSETQ. The CDR3 sequence: CASSLSGTGLLNTEAFF. The CDR3 DNA reads TGCGCCAGCAGCTTATCCGGGACAGGGCTTCTGAACACTGAAGCTTTCTTT.

The V call is TRBV6-1, the J call TRBJ2-7, with D possibly TRBD2 on 5 matching bases. Per the germline V gene, CDR1 is MNHNS and CDR2 is SASEGT. This CDR3 is 16 amino acids long. Trimming pared 5 bases from V and 4 bases from J, leaving 21 bases between. The CDR3 nucleotides read TGTGCCAGCAGTAAGTACGGGCCTAGCTCCCGGTACGAGCAGTACTTC. Translation: CASSKYGPSSRYEQYF.

V is TRBV29-1 and J is TRBJ2-1; the match to TRBD2 covers 8 bases. This CDR3 has 15 amino acids. From germline, CDR1 is SQVTM and CDR2 ANQGSEA. V lost 5 bases, J lost 5 bases, and 11 bases stayed unmatched. CDR3 bases: TGCAGCGTTTATCCCTGGCGGGAGGTCCACAATGAGCAGTTCTTC. Translating it yields CSVYPWREVHNEQFF.